Below, 8 T cell receptor beta chains from the same sample are listed, as sequenced in a study of OX40 agonist ivuxolimab in advanced cancers. Data came from immunoSEQ multiplex PCR; TCRdb stores just in-frame clones and leaves some out. The data contain roughly 61,000 clones, just over 90% of them singletons. Material: CD4+ or CD8+ T cells sorted from blood, obtained in a trial of the OX40 agonist ivuxolimab. The receptors shown here come from an adult with an advanced solid tumor such as melanoma, head and neck, liver or kidney cancer.

This clone appeared a few times. The rearrangement joins TRBV19 to TRBJ1-2, with D maybe TRBD1 (5 bases). This CDR3 spans 14 amino acids. The V end was cut by 5 bases, the J end by 1 base, with 11 bases between. Germline values: CDR1 LNHDA, CDR2 SQIVND (reference sequence). The CDR3 nucleotides read TGTGCCAGTAGTGAGGAACAGGTTAACTATGGCTACACCTTC. This translates into CASSEEQVNYGYTF.

The V gene is TRBV5-5, the J gene TRBJ1-5; 9 positions match TRBD1. Germline CDR1 SGHKS, CDR2 YYEKEE (reference sequence). CDR3 length: 16 residues. V shed 0 bases, J shed 4 bases, and the junction held 5 bases outside the gene matches. This CDR3 is CASSLGQGGWNQPQHF. The CDR3 region has the DNA TGTGCCAGCAGCTTGGGACAGGGGGGATGGAATCAGCCCCAGCATTTT.

V gene TRBV7-9 combines with J gene TRBJ2-7, with D unclear. The V end was cut by 3 bases, the J end by 1 base, with 10 bases between. The germline V gene encodes CDR1 SEHNR and CDR2 FQNEAQ (reference sequence). The CDR3 consists of 14 residues. In DNA, the CDR3 is TGTGCCAGCAGCTTCACGGATCTATCCTACGAGCAGTACTTC. Its protein product is CASSFTDLSYEQYF.

The chain couples TRBV29-1 to TRBJ1-2; 7 bases agree with TRBD1. Germline lookup yields CDR1 SQVTM and CDR2 ANQGSEA. The CDR3 runs to 13 residues. J was trimmed by 5 bases and V by 5 bases; bases with no gene match: 8. The CDR3 DNA sequence: TGCAGCGTTTCTGGACAGGAGCTATATGGCTACACCTTC. Protein product: CSVSGQELYGYTF. Full variable domain (outside the CDR3, taken from reference TRBV29-1 and TRBJ1-2): SAVISQKPSRDICQRGTSLTIQCQVDSQVTMMFWYRQQPGQSLTLIATANQGSEATYESGFVIDKFPISRPNLTFSTLTVSNMSPEDSSIYLCSVSGQELYGYTFGSGTRLTVV.

This chain connects TRBV27 to TRBJ2-2; possible D gene TRBD1, 5 bases. The germline CDR1 and CDR2 sequences are MNHEY and SMNVEV (reference sequence). The CDR3 covers 16 residues. Trimming took 0 bases from V and 6 from J, leaving 14 bases between them. The chain's CDR3 is CASSLSAGRGSGELFF. In DNA, the CDR3 is TGTGCCAGCAGTTTATCGGCAGGAAGGGGTTCCGGGGAGCTGTTTTTT.

The genes are TRBV5-6 and TRBJ2-7; TRBD2 might be the D (5 bases). This CDR3 is built from 14 residues. Germline loops: CDR1 SGHDT, CDR2 YYEEEE. V was clipped by 4 bases and J by 4 bases, with 15 bases between them. The CDR3 region is CASSVYRGLYEQYF. In nucleotides, the CDR3 is TGTGCCAGCAGCGTATACAGAGGGTTGTACGAGCAGTACTTC.

V is TRBV6-5 and J is TRBJ1-3, with D hard to call. Germline V gene data show CDR1 as MNHEY and CDR2 as SVGAGI. CDR3 size: 15 residues. With 6 bases removed from V and 0 bases from J, the gap between germline ends came to 12 bases. The CDR3 loop reads CASRPGPYSGNTIYF. DNA of the CDR3: TGTGCCAGCAGGCCAGGACCCTACTCTGGAAACACCATATATTTT.

The chain is built from TRBV19 and TRBJ1-5; 10 bases line up with TRBD1. CDR1 LNHDA and CDR2 SQIVND come from the germline V gene (reference sequence). J was trimmed by 7 bases and V by 2 bases; bases with no gene match: 2. The CDR3 consists of 14 residues. CDR3 sequence: CASSIRDRGQPQHF. CDR3 nucleotides: TGTGCCAGTAGTATAAGGGACAGGGGACAGCCCCAGCATTTT.